One sample yielded the 26 T cell receptor beta chains listed below, sequenced in a study of blood T cell repertoires in COVID-19. Generated by immunoSEQ multiplex PCR, the TCRdb table keeps only in-frame clones and is missing some. The table has under 65,000 clones, around 80% seen once. Sequencing input: peripheral blood. Source of these receptors: a woman aged 55-70 years with acute or convalescent COVID-19.

This clone showed up just once. V is TRBV18 and J is TRBJ2-1; TRBD2 matches at 8 bases. J gave up 9 bases and V 5 bases, and 9 bases lay outside the gene matches. The germline gives CDR1 KGHSH, CDR2 LQKENI. This CDR3 comprises 14 residues. CDR3 nucleotide sequence: TGTGCCAGCTCATCAGAGCGGGGGAGGGGTGAGCAGTTCTTC. This encodes CASSSERGRGEQFF.

This chain uses TRBV19 with TRBJ2-3; no firm D call. The germline V gene encodes CDR1 LNHDA and CDR2 SQIVND (reference sequence). Trimming shortened V by 3 bases and J by 2 bases, and 6 bases separated the two germline ends. The CDR3 extends over 13 amino acids. DNA for the CDR3: TGTGCCAGTAGTATCGGGTACACAGATACGCAGTATTTT. It encodes CASSIGYTDTQYF.

J is TRBJ1-1 and V is TRBV6-5, with D unresolved. The CDR3 spans 14 residues. Trimming removed 9 bases from V and 0 bases from J, with 14 bases in between. Germline CDR1 reads MNHEY; CDR2 reads SVGAGI. In nucleotides, the CDR3 is TGTGCCAGTAGAACAGAAGAACTGAACACTGAAGCTTTCTTT. This translates into CASRTEELNTEAFF.

The J gene is TRBJ2-3, the V gene TRBV5-1; TRBD2 aligns across 9 bases. The CDR3 totals 14 residues. CDR1 and CDR2 (germline): SGHRS, YFSETQ. V shed 5 bases and J 0 bases; nucleotides not matched to a gene: 1. The chain's CDR3 is CASRLAGSTDTQYF. Here the CDR3 DNA reads TGCGCCAGCAGGCTAGCGGGGAGCACAGATACGCAGTATTTT.

The V call is TRBV5-1, the J call TRBJ1-1, with a possible D match to TRBD1 (5 bases). The germline V and J ends were trimmed by 4 bases and 1 base, with 11 bases remaining between them. This CDR3 comprises 14 residues. CDR1 and CDR2 (germline): SGHRS, YFSETQ. CDR3 nucleotides: TGCGCCAGCAGCAAGGACGGGGGGAACACTGAAGCTTTCTTT. As protein: CASSKDGGNTEAFF.

V usage is TRBV30 and J usage is TRBJ2-6; 9 nucleotides agree with TRBD1. Trimming took 7 bases from V and 4 from J; bases not matched to a gene: 14. Germline V gene lookup returns CDR1 GTSNPN and CDR2 SVGIG (reference sequence). The CDR3 has 17 residues. CDR3 nucleotide sequence: TGTGCCTCCTCCCGGGACAGGGCTTCTACCGGGGCCAACGTCCTGACTTTC. Protein: CASSRDRASTGANVLTF.

J is TRBJ2-3 and V is TRBV7-9; D gene ambiguous. The germline V gene encodes CDR1 SEHNR and CDR2 FQNEAQ (reference sequence). Trimming took 6 bases from V and 3 from J, leaving 4 bases between them. The CDR3 sequence is 11 residues long. In DNA form, the CDR3 reads TGTGCCAGCAGTTCGACAGATACGCAGTATTTT. Translated: CASSSTDTQYF.

This clone was detected only once. The chain couples TRBV21-1 to TRBJ2-3; the table calls TRBD2, which could not be checked here. TRBV21-1 is flagged as a pseudogene. The CDR3 spans 21 residues. CDR3 sequence: CASSKLTGSREEFSSTDTQYF. The CDR3 region has the DNA TGTGCCAGCAGCAAATTAACCGGGAGTAGGGAAGAGTTTTCTAGCACAGATACGCAGTATTTT.

The chain uses TRBV6-6 and TRBJ1-2; 8 bases align to TRBD1. This CDR3 is built from 15 residues. Trimming removed 0 bases from V and 4 bases from J; junction bases left unmatched: 4. The germline gives CDR1 MNHNY, CDR2 SVGAGI (reference sequence). The CDR3 sequence: CASSYSTGGTYGYTF. CDR3 DNA sequence: TGTGCCAGCAGTTACTCTACAGGGGGGACCTATGGCTACACCTTC.

Of note for this clone: Other DNA sequences in this specimen translate into the identical CDR3. The V and J genes are TRBV5-1 and TRBJ2-7, with 8 bases fitting TRBD1. Trimming removed 4 bases from V and 1 base from J; junction bases left unmatched: 7. Germline CDR1 reads SGHRS; CDR2 reads YFSETQ. This CDR3 is 15 amino acids long. Here the CDR3 DNA reads TGCGCCAGCAGCCCGGGTGGGACAGGATCCTACGAGCAGTACTTC. Protein sequence: CASSPGGTGSYEQYF.

This clone was detected only a few times. The gene calls are TRBV5-1 and TRBJ2-7, with 9 bases matching TRBD1. J was trimmed by 3 bases and V by 2 bases; bases with no gene match: 6. Germline V CDR1 and CDR2: SGHRS, YFSETQ. The CDR3 extends over 15 amino acids. The CDR3 bases are TGCGCCAGCAGCTTAAGCGGGACAGGGATCTACGAGCAGTACTTC. Its translation: CASSLSGTGIYEQYF.

The chain has TRBV7-9 and TRBJ2-2; 7 positions agree with TRBD1. CDR3 length equals 13 residues. Trimming removed 5 bases from V and 5 bases from J; junction bases left unmatched: 2. Germline CDR1 SEHNR, CDR2 FQNEAQ (reference sequence). CDR3 bases: TGTGCCAGCAGCCAGACAGGGACCGGGGAGCTGTTTTTT. Translation: CASSQTGTGELFF. Full variable domain (remainder filled in from reference TRBV7-9 and TRBJ2-2): DTGVSQNPRHKITKRGQNVTFRCDPISEHNRLYWYRQTLGQGPEFLTYFQNEAQLEKSRLLSDRFSAERPKGSFSTLEIQRTEQGDSAMYLCASSQTGTGELFFGEGSRLTVL.

The V and J genes are TRBV5-1 and TRBJ1-1, with D hard to call. Germline CDR1 SGHRS, CDR2 YFSETQ. The CDR3 runs 11 residues. The ends were cut back, 2 bases at V and 7 bases at J, with 6 bases in the middle. The CDR3 DNA is TGCGCCAGCAGCTTTCCGGGTGAAGCTTTCTTT. Translating it yields CASSFPGEAFF.

In this sample, this clone turned up once. This chain uses TRBV3-1 (or the pseudogene TRBV3-2) with TRBJ1-2; D is possibly TRBD1 (6 bases). Germline V gene data show CDR1 as LGHDT and CDR2 as YNNKEL (reference sequence). The V gene lost 1 base and the J gene lost 3 bases, with 15 bases spanning the gap. The CDR3 contains 16 residues. CDR3 nucleotides: TGTGCCAGCAGCCAAGCGCTCCGGGACATTCACTATGGCTACACCTTC. This sequence encodes CASSQALRDIHYGYTF.

The CDR3 loop reads CASSYFGGINYGYTF. The CDR3 DNA sequence: TGTGCCAGCAGTTACTTCGGGGGGATCAACTATGGCTACACCTTC. This chain connects TRBV6-5 to TRBJ1-2; the D gene is possibly TRBD1 (5 bases). Germline loops: CDR1 MNHEY, CDR2 SVGAGI. Trimming took off 1 base at V and 2 bases at J, with 11 bases between the two ends. This CDR3 is 15 amino acids long.

The chain joins TRBV24-1 to TRBJ2-1; 9 bases agree with TRBD2. CDR1 KGHDR and CDR2 SFDVKD come from the germline V gene. V gave up 3 bases and J gave up 0 bases; unmatched junction bases: 5. The CDR3 spans 17 residues. CDR3 nucleotides: TGTGCCACCAGTGATCGTAGCGGGGGTAGCTCCTACAATGAGCAGTTCTTC. Its protein product is CATSDRSGGSSYNEQFF.

The V and J genes are TRBV20-1 and TRBJ1-5; maybe TRBD1 (5 bases). Germline-derived CDR1 and CDR2 are DFQATT and SNEGSKA (reference sequence). This CDR3 is 16 amino acids long. The V end lost 3 bases, the J end lost 7 bases, and 22 bases lay between the germline ends. Here the CDR3 DNA reads TGCAGTGCTAGTGTGCTGGGCAGGGCGATGGTCCAGCCCCAGCATTTT. Translating gives CSASVLGRAMVQPQHF.

The genes are TRBV9 and TRBJ1-6; TRBD1 matches 7 bases. Germline V gene data show CDR1 as SGDLS and CDR2 as YYNGEE. The V gene end was trimmed by 5 bases and the J gene end by 5 bases; junction bases not matched to a gene: 7. The CDR3 extends over 15 amino acids. The CDR3 DNA sequence: TGTGCCAGCAGTCGTACCGGGACAGATAATTCACCCCTCCACTTT. It translates to CASSRTGTDNSPLHF.

The chain is built from TRBV5-1 and TRBJ1-4; tentative D call: TRBD1 (5 bases). The length of the CDR3 is 14 residues. CDR1 SGHRS and CDR2 YFSETQ come from the germline V gene. The V and J ends lost 4 bases and 8 bases respectively, with 15 bases between them. The CDR3 region has the DNA TGCGCCAGCAGCCCTGGGGCCCCCGGGGAAAAACTGTTTTTT. This sequence encodes CASSPGAPGEKLFF.

This clone showed up just a few times. The chain joins TRBV2 to TRBJ1-1; 10 positions agree with TRBD1. The CDR3 is 14 amino acids. V lost 6 bases to trimming and J lost 6 bases; unmatched junction nucleotides: 7. CDR1 and CDR2 (germline): SNHLY, FYNNEI. The CDR3 protein is CASRWGQGRPEAFF. Here the CDR3 DNA reads TGTGCCAGCAGATGGGGACAGGGGAGGCCTGAAGCTTTCTTT.

The V gene is TRBV6-5, the J gene TRBJ1-1; D gene unclear. CDR1 and CDR2 from the germline V gene are MNHEY and SVGAGI. V was shortened by 4 bases and J by 1 base, with 4 bases between the two germline ends. The CDR3 is 12 amino acids. The CDR3 here is CASSWRNTEAFF. CDR3 sequence (DNA): TGTGCCAGCAGTTGGAGGAACACTGAAGCTTTCTTT.

The CDR3 spells CSVAPGLVGEQFF. The CDR3 DNA reads TGCAGCGTCGCTCCGGGACTAGTGGGAGAGCAGTTCTTC. V and J are TRBV29-1 and TRBJ2-1; 8 bases are shared with TRBD2. J lost 10 bases, V lost 6 bases, and 11 bases had no gene match. CDR3 length: 13 amino acids. Germline V gives CDR1 SQVTM, CDR2 ANQGSEA.

The J gene is TRBJ1-2, the V gene TRBV2, with 10 bases fitting TRBD1. The CDR3 length is 14 residues. V dropped 6 bases and J dropped 7; count of bases not matched to a gene: 8. Germline CDR1 and CDR2: SNHLY and FYNNEI. CDR3 residues: CASRQETGGGGYTF. Written as DNA, the CDR3 is TGTGCCAGCAGGCAGGAGACAGGGGGCGGTGGCTACACCTTC.

The chain links TRBV7-9 to TRBJ2-7; no reliable D call. Germline V gene data show CDR1 as SEHNR and CDR2 as FQNEAQ (reference sequence). V shed 5 bases and J shed 1 base, with 15 bases lying between them. CDR3 size: 15 residues. CDR3 sequence reads: CASSPSPSRSYEQYF. Written as DNA, the CDR3 is TGTGCCAGCAGCCCGAGCCCCTCCCGGTCCTACGAGCAGTACTTC.

With regard to this clone: The junction differs from germline at one of its ends, possibly a read error. V usage is TRBV18 and J usage is TRBJ2-7; TRBD1 matches at 9 bases. Germline CDR1 KGHSH, CDR2 LQKENI. This CDR3 has 14 residues. The CDR3 region has the DNA TGTGCCAGCTCACCAACAGGGACAGGGTACGCGCAGTACTTC. This translates into CASSPTGTGYAQYF.

The sample holds a few counts of this clone. The chain recombines TRBV25-1 with TRBJ1-1; 8 bases match TRBD1. J lost 1 base, V lost 5 bases, and 3 bases had no gene match. CDR3 size: 14 residues. Germline assignment: CDR1 MGHDK and CDR2 SYGVNS. CDR3 nucleotide sequence: TGTGCCAGCAGTTTCGGGACAGGGAACACTGAAGCTTTCTTT. Its protein product is CASSFGTGNTEAFF.